The sequence of this T cell receptor (beta chain) was determined in a study of blood T cell repertoires in COVID-19. Per the study methods: Reference gene primers were amplified, and this amplification served to estimate nucleated cell counts. Sequencing used immunoSEQ multiplex PCR; TCRdb keeps in-frame clones, though not all of them. V and J calls and clone size are as listed in that table; D and trimming were resolved from the DNA. The sample shows almost 200,000 clones, about 82% of them seen only once. This clone was seen once. This TCR was recovered from a man aged 60 to 69 with COVID-19, enrolled during active disease. Sequenced material: peripheral blood.

The CDR3 spells CASSLGSGRGGTDTQYF. In nucleotides, the CDR3 is TGTGCCAGCAGCTTAGGTAGCGGGAGGGGAGGCACAGATACGCAGTATTTT. The rearrangement links TRBV7-9 to TRBJ2-3; TRBD2 agrees at 11 bases. CDR1 and CDR2 (germline): SEHNR, FQNEAQ (reference sequence). CDR3 length: 17 amino acids. The J segment lost 1 base and the V segment lost 1 base, leaving 4 bases of the junction unmatched.